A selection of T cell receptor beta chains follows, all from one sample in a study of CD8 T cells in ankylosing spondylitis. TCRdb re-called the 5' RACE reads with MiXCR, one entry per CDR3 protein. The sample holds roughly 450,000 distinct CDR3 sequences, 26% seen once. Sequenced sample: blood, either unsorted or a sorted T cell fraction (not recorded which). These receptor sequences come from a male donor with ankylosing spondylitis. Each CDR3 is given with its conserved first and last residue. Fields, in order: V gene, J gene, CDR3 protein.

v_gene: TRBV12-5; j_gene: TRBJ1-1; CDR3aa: CASGLVATRGANTEAFF
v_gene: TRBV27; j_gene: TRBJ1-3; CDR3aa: CASSKRGSGNTIYF
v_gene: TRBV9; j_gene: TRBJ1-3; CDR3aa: CASSVGAASGNTIYF
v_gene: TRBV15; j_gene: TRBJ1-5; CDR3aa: CATNKRAAGNQPQHF
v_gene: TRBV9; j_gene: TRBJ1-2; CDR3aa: CASSVGSGGGYTF
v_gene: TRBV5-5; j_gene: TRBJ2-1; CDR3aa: CASSSGTGGAEQFF
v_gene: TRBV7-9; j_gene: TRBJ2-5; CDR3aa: CASSLSGTGGQETQYF
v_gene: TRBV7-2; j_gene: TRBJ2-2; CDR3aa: CASSQFTSGPNTGELFF
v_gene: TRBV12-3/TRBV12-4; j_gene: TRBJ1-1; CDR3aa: CASIDSGLGAFF
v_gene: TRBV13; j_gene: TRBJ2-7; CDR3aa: CASSLGFGTTYEQYF
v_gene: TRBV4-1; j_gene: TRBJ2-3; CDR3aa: CASSPREFGTDTQYF
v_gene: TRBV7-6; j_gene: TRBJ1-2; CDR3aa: CASSSIRENGYTF
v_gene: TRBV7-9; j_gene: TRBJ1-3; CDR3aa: CASSRQGASGNTIYF
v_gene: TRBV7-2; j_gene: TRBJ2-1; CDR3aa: CASSSVRGRRDEQFF
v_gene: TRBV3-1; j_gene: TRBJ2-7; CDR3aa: CASSLPGQGYEQYF
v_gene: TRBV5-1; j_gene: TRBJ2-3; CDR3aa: CASSQARGGGSDTQYF
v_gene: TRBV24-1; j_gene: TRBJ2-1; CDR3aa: CATSGGEVHNEQFF
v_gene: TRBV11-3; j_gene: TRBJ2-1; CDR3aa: CASSIPGTTSLLGEFF
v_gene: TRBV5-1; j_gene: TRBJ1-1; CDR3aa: CASSRGEPNTEAFF
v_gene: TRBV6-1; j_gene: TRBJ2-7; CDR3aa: CATWPGLAIHEQYF
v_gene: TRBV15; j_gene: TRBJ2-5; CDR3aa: CATSSRAQEETQYF
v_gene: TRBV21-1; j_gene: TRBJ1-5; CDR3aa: CATETDRRTYSNQPQHF
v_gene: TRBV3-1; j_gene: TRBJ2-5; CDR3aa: CASSQEATYQETQYF
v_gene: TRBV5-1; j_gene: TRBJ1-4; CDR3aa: CASSLEGYGKLFF
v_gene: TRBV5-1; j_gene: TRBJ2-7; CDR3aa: CASSFGTGGIEQYF
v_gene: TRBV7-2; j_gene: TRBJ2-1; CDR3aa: CASSGRAASYNEQFF
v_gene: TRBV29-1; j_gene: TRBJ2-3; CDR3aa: CSTPPGTGGADTQYF
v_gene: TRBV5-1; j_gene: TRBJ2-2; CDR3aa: CASSWGDRSTGELFF
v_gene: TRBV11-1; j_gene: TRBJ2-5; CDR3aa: CASRSSGLAGGITGETQYF
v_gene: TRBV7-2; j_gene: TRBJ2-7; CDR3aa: CATTGTGDLSYEQYF
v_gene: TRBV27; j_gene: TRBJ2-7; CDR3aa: CASTPSSLGGSEQYF
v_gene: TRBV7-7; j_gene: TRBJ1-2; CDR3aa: CASSQGWRRRSRNGYTF
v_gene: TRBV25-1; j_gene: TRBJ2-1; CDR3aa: CASTGTSGRVQFF
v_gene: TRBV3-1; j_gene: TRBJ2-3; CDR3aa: CASSPGTAGDTQYF
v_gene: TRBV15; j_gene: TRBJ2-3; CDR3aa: CATSTDRGLTDTQYF